This T cell receptor (beta chain) originates from a study of blood T cell repertoires in COVID-19. CDR1 SGHKS and CDR2 YYEKEE come from the germline V gene (reference sequence). This CDR3 comprises 15 residues. Between the trimmed V and J ends, which lost 0 bases and 3 bases, there was a span of 12 bases. The authors' processing: Reference gene primer amplification gave estimated nucleated cell counts. Sequenced by immunoSEQ multiplex PCR; TCRdb stores in-frame clones only, minus some. That table gives V, J and clone size, and the DNA gave D and trimming. This sample has 150,000 to 200,000 clones, with around 79% found just once.

The clonotype comes from a woman in her 70s in a cohort exposed to, infected with or recovered from COVID-19 (not recorded which). Sequenced sample: PBMCs or T cells enriched from blood (not recorded which). V gene TRBV5-5 combines with J gene TRBJ1-1, with D maybe TRBD1 (5 bases). DNA for the CDR3: TGTGCCAGCAGCTTGGTGGCAGGGATCCACACTGAAGCTTTCTTT. This encodes CASSLVAGIHTEAFF.